Listed below are T cell receptor beta chains from one sample, sequenced in a study of Ad26.COV2.S vaccination and SARS-CoV-2 variants. TCRdb's copy holds only in-frame clones and misses some; the assay was immunoSEQ multiplex PCR. Here the sample spans about 350,000 clones, 88% being singletons. The specimen comprised peripheral blood, sampled in a trial of Ad26.COV2.S vaccine versus placebo. The source of these receptors is a person between 18 and 65 years old who received the Ad26.COV2.S COVID-19 vaccine or a placebo. Both conserved end residues are part of each CDR3. D genes are given only for firm matches. Clone size is not always given. Where it is, it says once, few, many or a class for expanded clones.

J gene | D gene | V gene | clone size | CDR3 DNA | CDR3 protein
TRBJ1-1 | NA | TRBV6-1 | NA | TGTGCCAGCAGTGATTTCCCAGGGAACACTAAAGCTTTCTTT | CASSDFPGNTKAFF
TRBJ2-2 | NA | TRBV9 | once | TGTGCCAGCAGGGCCTCCGGGGAGCTGTTTTTT | CASRASGELFF
TRBJ2-1 | NA | TRBV2 | NA | TGTGCCAGCAGTGAAGGGGACTGGGGGGAGCAGTTCTTC | CASSEGDWGEQFF
TRBJ2-7 | NA | TRBV19 | NA | TGTGCCAGTAGACCGAGAAGCTCCTACGAGCAGTACTTC | CASRPRSSYEQYF
TRBJ2-1 | NA | TRBV19 | once | TGTGCCAGCAAACAGGACAATGAGCAGTTCTTC | CASKQDNEQFF
TRBJ2-7 | NA | TRBV28 | NA | TGTGCCAGCAGTTTATGGGAGGGGGAAGGCTCCTACGAGCAGTACTTC | CASSLWEGEGSYEQYF
TRBJ1-1 | NA | TRBV19 | NA | TGTGCCAGTAGTACTACTACCAGGGGCCGCGCTGAAGCTTTCTTT | CASSTTTRGRAEAFF
TRBJ2-7 | NA | TRBV7-2 | NA | TGTGCCAGCAGCTTAGAATCCGGGGGATTCTCCTACGAGCAGTACTTC | CASSLESGGFSYEQYF
TRBJ1-3 | TRBD1 | TRBV7-9 | few | TGTGCCAGCAGATATCCGGGACAGGGAGGAAACACCATATATTTT | CASRYPGQGGNTIYF
TRBJ2-7 | TRBD2 | TRBV4-3 | NA | TGCGCCAGCAGCCAAGATTTAGGGACTAGCGGGAGGGCCTTCCCCATCGAGCAGTACTTC | CASSQDLGTSGRAFPIEQYF
TRBJ1-5 | NA | TRBV6-2/TRBV6-3 | NA | TGTGCCAGCAGTACGGGACTTGGGGGGCTGGCGTATCAGCCCCAGCATTTT | CASSTGLGGLAYQPQHF
TRBJ2-7 | TRBD1 | TRBV7-3 | NA | TGTGCCAGCAGCTTCGGACAGGGGCTCTACGAGCAGTACTTC | CASSFGQGLYEQYF
TRBJ1-2 | TRBD1 | TRBV18 | NA | TGTGCCAGCTCACCCTTTGGCCCAGGGGGCGACTATGGCTACACCTTC | CASSPFGPGGDYGYTF
TRBJ1-3 | NA | TRBV11-2 | NA | TGTGCCAGCAGCCCGGGGTCACCCACCATATATTTT | CASSPGSPTIYF
TRBJ2-7 | TRBD1 | TRBV27 | NA | TGTGCCAGCAGTGTCCTTGGACAGGGCCCCTACGAGCAGTACTTC | CASSVLGQGPYEQYF
TRBJ2-7 | NA | TRBV5-1 | NA | TGCGCCAGCAGAGGGGAGTCGTACTACGAGCAGTACTTC | CASRGESYYEQYF
TRBJ2-2 | TRBD2 | TRBV5-1 | NA | TGCGCCAGCAGCTTTGCGGGAGTAGACACCGGGGAGCTGTTTTTT | CASSFAGVDTGELFF
TRBJ1-3 | TRBD1 | TRBV11-2 | NA | TGTGCCAGCAGCTTGGACAGGGCCCGGGGAAACACCATATATTTT | CASSLDRARGNTIYF
TRBJ1-5 | TRBD1 | TRBV7-9 | NA | TGTGCCAGCAGCCAAGACAGGGGAGATCAGCCCCAGCATTTT | CASSQDRGDQPQHF
TRBJ2-5 | TRBD2 | TRBV3-1/TRBV3-2 | NA | TGTGCCAGCAGCCACCGACTAGCGGGGTACCAAGAGACCCAGTACTTC | CASSHRLAGYQETQYF
TRBJ2-5 | NA | TRBV7-9 | few | TGTGCCAGCAGCAGACGAATTGGACACCTACAGACCGACAGCCAAGAGACCCAGTACTTC | CASSRRIGHLQTDSQETQYF
TRBJ2-2 | NA | TRBV9 | NA | TGTGCCAGCAGCGCGGAGGTCGGGGAGCTGTTTTTT | CASSAEVGELFF
TRBJ2-2 | TRBD2 | TRBV10-3 | NA | TGTGCCATCCCCAGCGGGAGGGCCGGCGGGGAGCTGTTTTTT | CAIPSGRAGGELFF
TRBJ2-7 | NA | TRBV7-2 | NA | TGTGCCAGCAGCTTAAAGGAGACCTACGAGCAGTACTTC | CASSLKETYEQYF
TRBJ2-1 | NA | TRBV29-1 | NA | TGCAGCGTCCGGACGGGAAGCTCCTACAATGAGCAGTTCTTC | CSVRTGSSYNEQFF
TRBJ1-5 | TRBD1 | TRBV27 | NA | TGTGCCAGCAGTTCCGGGACAGGGGCCTTGGAGCCCCAGCATTTT | CASSSGTGALEPQHF
TRBJ1-2 | NA | TRBV14 | NA | TGTGCCAGCAACGAGGGGGGGAGAAACTATGGCTACACCTTC | CASNEGGRNYGYTF
TRBJ1-2 | NA | TRBV7-2 | NA | TGTGCCAGCAGCTGGGACTATGGCTACACCTTC | CASSWDYGYTF
TRBJ2-3 | NA | TRBV4-1 | NA | TGCGCCAGCAGCCAAGACCCGGGAGCACCAGATACGCAGTATTTT | CASSQDPGAPDTQYF
TRBJ2-1 | TRBD2 | TRBV27 | once | TGTGCCAGCAGTTTACGGAGACTAGCGGGAGTAGTTTCTTACAATGAGCAGTTCTTC | CASSLRRLAGVVSYNEQFF
TRBJ2-7 | TRBD2 | TRBV30 | once | TGTGCCTGGAGTGTACTGAGGGCTAGCGGGTCGGGCTACGAGCAGTACTTC | CAWSVLRASGSGYEQYF
TRBJ2-7 | NA | TRBV4-3 | NA | TGCGCCAGCAGCCTGAGAGCGGCAGCGTCCCCCGCTGATACCTACGAGCAGTACTTC | CASSLRAAASPADTYEQYF
TRBJ1-6 | NA | TRBV4-3 | NA | TGCGCCAGCAGCCAATTCCGAGGCTCCTATAATTCACCCCTCCACTTT | CASSQFRGSYNSPLHF
TRBJ2-3 | NA | TRBV5-1 | NA | TGCGCCAGCAGCTATGGACAGTCAGGGACAGATACGCAGTATTTT | CASSYGQSGTDTQYF
TRBJ2-2 | TRBD1 | TRBV11-3 | NA | TGTGCCAGCAGCAGAAGGACAGGGATTGAGAACACCGGGGAGCTGTTTTTT | CASSRRTGIENTGELFF
TRBJ1-2 | NA | TRBV30 | NA | TGTGCCTGGAGCGGCGCATTAGGTTCCCGGGGGGCTCGGTATGGCTACACCTTC | CAWSGALGSRGARYGYTF
TRBJ1-2 | NA | TRBV12-5 | NA | TGTGCTAGTGGCATTTCTAACTATGGCTACACCTTC | CASGISNYGYTF
TRBJ2-7 | NA | TRBV30 | NA | TGTGCCTGGAGCCGGGACGGCTATCAGTACTTC | CAWSRDGYQYF
TRBJ1-4 | NA | TRBV30 | NA | TGTGCCTGGAGTGAGGGGGGAGGAAATGAAAAACTGTTTTTT | CAWSEGGGNEKLFF
TRBJ1-1 | NA | TRBV7-2 | NA | TGTGCCAGCAGCTTAGCCGCCAACATGAACACTGAAGCTTTCTTT | CASSLAANMNTEAFF
TRBJ2-5 | TRBD2 | TRBV3-1/TRBV3-2 | NA | TGTGCCAGCAGCCAACCACCCGGGACTAGATCGGAGACCCAGTACTTC | CASSQPPGTRSETQYF
TRBJ2-7 | NA | TRBV15 | NA | TGTGCCACCAGCAGAGGAAACGAAGTTCTCTACGAGCAGTACTTC | CATSRGNEVLYEQYF
TRBJ2-7 | NA | TRBV27 | NA | TGTGCCAGCAGTGGTTGGACGGTGAATTGGGCCTACGAGCAGTACTTC | CASSGWTVNWAYEQYF
TRBJ1-2 | NA | TRBV15 | NA | TGTGCCACCAGCAGAGATACCCCGGCCGCAGGCGTCTATGGCTACACCTTC | CATSRDTPAAGVYGYTF
TRBJ1-6 | NA | TRBV30 | NA | TGTGCCTGGAGTGTAGGGAGTAATTCACCCCTCCACTTT | CAWSVGSNSPLHF
TRBJ1-6 | TRBD1 | TRBV25-1 | NA | TGTGCCAGCAGTGAATTCGGGGACAGGGGTAAATCACCCCTCCACTTT | CASSEFGDRGKSPLHF
TRBJ2-3 | NA | TRBV7-2 | NA | TGTGCCAGCAGCTTAGCAGTGGGGGCGAGAGTGACAGATACGCAGTATTTT | CASSLAVGARVTDTQYF